The 13 T cell receptor beta chains listed next were all sequenced from one sample in a study of T cells expressing NK-cell markers. TCRdb reprocessed the 5' RACE reads and reports one entry per CDR3 protein, with no DNA. The sample table includes some 110,000 distinct CDR3 sequences. Input material: blood T cells: a sorted CD56 or NKG2C T cell subset, CD4+ or CD8+ T cells, or bulk PBMC T cells (not recorded which). These receptors all come from a woman between 18 and 75 years old in good health.

The chain is built from TRBV7-2 and TRBJ2-1; TCRdb's D gene call, TRBD2, goes unchecked for lack of DNA. Germline lookup yields CDR1 SGHTA and CDR2 FQGNSA. CDR3 length equals 15 residues. The CDR3 sequence: CASSPWASGGIEQFF.

This chain joins TRBV27 and TRBJ2-1; TCRdb names TRBD2, which stays unverified in the absence of DNA. The CDR3 runs 16 residues. Germline CDR1 MNHEY, CDR2 SMNVEV (reference sequence). CDR3 loop: CASSLSQGLSYNEQFF.

This chain connects TRBV4-2 to TRBJ2-3; TCRdb proposes TRBD1, but this gene call is untestable without DNA. This CDR3 comprises 17 residues. Per the germline V gene, CDR1 is LGHNA and CDR2 is YNFKEQ. The CDR3 protein is CASSQESAHPSTDTQYF.

The chain links TRBV29-1 to TRBJ2-1; there is no DNA to check the TCRdb D call of TRBD2. The CDR3 is 15 residues long. Germline V gene lookup returns CDR1 SQVTM and CDR2 ANQGSEA. The CDR3 loop is CSVAETSGYYNEQFF.

This chain joins TRBV12-3 or TRBV12-4 and TRBJ2-1. This CDR3 contains 12 residues. The chain's CDR3 is CASSPRGDEQFF.

This chain joins TRBV12-3 or TRBV12-4 and TRBJ2-2. The CDR3 sequence is 15 residues long. The CDR3 reads CASSLGAEHTGELFF.

The rearrangement joins TRBV20-1 to TRBJ2-1; lacking DNA, the TRBD2 call made by TCRdb goes unchecked. CDR1 is DFQATT, CDR2 SNEGSKA, per germline (reference sequence). This CDR3 spans 14 amino acids. The CDR3 sequence: CSVPWGTINNEQFF.

The genes are TRBV11-3 and TRBJ2-7; checking the TCRdb D call of TRBD1 is not possible without DNA. Germline CDR1 is SGHNT and CDR2 is YENEEA. CDR3 length: 14 residues. This chain's CDR3 is CASSPGRLSYEQYF.

V usage is TRBV9 and J usage is TRBJ1-3; absent DNA, TCRdb's TRBD1 call cannot be checked. CDR1 and CDR2 (germline): SGDLS, YYNGEE. The CDR3 length is 13 residues. CDR3 amino acids: CASSADPGYTIYF.

The chain combines TRBV5-4 with TRBJ1-1; without DNA, the TCRdb call of TRBD1 cannot be checked. This CDR3 region has 15 residues. CDR1 SGHNT and CDR2 YYREEE come from the germline V gene (reference sequence). CDR3 residues: CASSLGPGGDTEAFF.

V and J are TRBV28 and TRBJ2-7; TCRdb gives TRBD2 as the D gene, but with no DNA this cannot be confirmed. The CDR3 has 13 amino acids. Germline-derived CDR1 and CDR2 are MDHEN and SYDVKM. This chain's CDR3 is CAGAGGEPYEQYF.

V is TRBV20-1 and J is TRBJ2-1; TCRdb indicates TRBD1, and absent DNA this call remains unverified. Germline V gene data show CDR1 as DFQATT and CDR2 as SNEGSKA (reference sequence). The CDR3 is 15 residues long. The CDR3 protein is CSAFFIGGAKNEQFF.

The rearrangement uses TRBV20-1 and TRBJ1-6; as DNA is missing, the TRBD1 call by TCRdb cannot be tested. Germline assignment: CDR1 DFQATT and CDR2 SNEGSKA (reference sequence). The CDR3 totals 13 residues. CDR3 protein: CSARDREDSPLHF.